This record covers a single TCR beta chain. The sample holds many counts of this clonotype. Which antigen it targets is not known. No clone much larger than this one lies a single base away; base qualities are absent. Graves' hyperthyroidism was defined as stable when no progression to ophthalmopathy occurred over 18 months of follow-up. Hyperthyroidism patients were aged 18 to 65 years and newly diagnosed, with disease duration of less than 2 months. Patients with uncontrolled infections, other autoimmune diseases, pregnancy or lactation were excluded. Diagnoses relied on clinical symptoms, serum thyroxine and TRAb, thyroid ultrasound and orbital computed tomography. PBMCs were separated from roughly 9.3 ml of fresh peripheral blood using Ficoll-Paque density gradient centrifugation. Trizol reagent was used to extract total RNA, and RNA quality was then checked on an Agilent 2100 Bioanalyzer. The TCR beta CDR3 regions were amplified from the RNA transcripts. The TCR CDR3 was subjected to a first round of RT-PCR using the HTBI primer set and the Qiagen OneStep RT-PCR kit. Libraries were constructed in a second round of multiplex PCR, after which size selection and purification were carried out. The libraries were sequenced on an Illumina HiSeq2000 using paired-end 100 bp reads. In the source study's methods: SOAPnuke was used to process the raw data, with reads discarded if the reads contained adapters or uncalled bases, had a mean Phred below 15, or lacked an exact constant-primer or identifier match. COPE v1.2.5 was used to merge high-quality paired reads, and clonotypes were defined as unique nucleotide sequences. MiTCR v1.1 was used to align clonotypes to the IMGT TRBV, TRBD and TRBJ reference segments. The analysis was restricted to V-J combinations with a frequency above 0.0001, which together covered 99% to 99.2% of the repertoires. A TCS score was defined as the ratio between F50 (clonal expansion) and ExV (chaos), using BLOSUM62-based TCRdist between CDR3 peptides within each V-J. Welch's t-statistics and random forest reduced just over 500 V-J features to 13, which were used in a naive Bayes classifier (R e1071). TCRdb took the public reads, trimmed them with fastp at Q25, ran MiXCR for clone calling and kept in-frame beta chains. Every entry covers one CDR3 protein and lists the most common genes and DNA from its rows. TCRdb assigned the V and J calls; the authors' analysis was not used. The sample table shows about 420,000 distinct CDR3 sequences, and roughly 13% are seen once. The ten largest clones add up to around 5.3% of the sample.

These data originate in a study of T cells in Graves' hyperthyroidism and ophthalmopathy (dated by TCRdb to 2018 to 2020). Broadly, across the study: Peripheral blood samples were taken at initial diagnosis, before any treatment was given. Prospective prediction of ophthalmopathy was tested in an independent validation cohort consisting of some 18 hyperthyroidism patients and 15 to 17 patients who later progressed to ophthalmopathy. In addition, the study compared T-cell repertoires in thyroid tissue and in blood from 6 or 7 Graves' hyperthyroidism patients. The approximately 98 discovery patients were randomly divided into training and test sets at a 7:3 ratio. Once sampling was done, hyperthyroidism patients were given methimazole at a starting dose of 30 mg daily, whereas ophthalmopathy patients were given high-dose intravenous methylprednisolone. TCR Vbeta CDR3 sequencing of 140 or so peripheral blood samples (about 45 ophthalmopathy, roughly 72 hyperthyroidism and roughly 17 progressor patients) is reported in the paper. A discovery cohort of about a hundred patients, approximately 45 with Graves' ophthalmopathy and 57 with stable Graves' hyperthyroidism, was used to find distinguishing TCR V-J signatures.

The CDR3, from cysteine to phenylalanine, totals 15 residues. Of all the DNA, just the CDR3 is kept, 45 bases in frame from base 1. The germline ends are 18 bases apart after V is trimmed by 2 bases and J by 8 bases. Taken from the germline V gene (reference sequence), the CDR1 and CDR2 loops are LGHDT and YNNKEL. Study-wide findings and limitations: Sample size was not statistically predetermined, and investigators were not blinded to group allocation. A 13 V-J signature model separated ophthalmopathy from stable hyperthyroidism, with approximately 87% sensitivity and 81% to 83% specificity in cross-validation and 80%/75% in testing. Most expanded thyroid clonotypes (frequency above 0.001) were also detected in blood, suggesting blood repertoires may reflect thyroid immune responses. In validation, progression to ophthalmopathy was predicted by the model with around 71% sensitivity and 72% to 85% specificity, a median of about 6.8 months before onset.

This TCR derives from a woman aged 18 to 35 with Graves' hyperthyroidism. The sample consisted of blood. The chain is made from TRBV3-1 and TRBJ2-5; a weak D assignment points to TRBD2 (5 bases agree). CDR3 sequence: CASSQYTLAEETQYF. In nucleotides, the sequence is TGTGCCAGCAGCCAATACACCCTGGCGGAGGAAACCCAGTACTTC.